This T cell receptor beta chain emerged from a study of T cells in Graves' hyperthyroidism and ophthalmopathy. 10 ml of fresh peripheral blood supplied the PBMCs. TCR beta CDR3 sequences were amplified from RNA transcripts. Researchers ran a first-round RT-PCR on the TCR CDR3 using the HTBI primer set. TCRdb re-called the multiplex PCR reads through MiXCR, storing one row per CDR3 protein. The sample includes some 360,000 distinct CDR3 sequences, 15% to 20% of them seen just once. The V gene lost 0 bases and the J gene lost 4 bases, with 7 bases spanning the gap. Germline CDR1 is SGDLS and CDR2 is YYNGEE. The CDR3 is 13 amino acids. This clonotype was picked up many times.

The V call is TRBV9, the J call TRBJ1-1, with D maybe TRBD1 (6 bases). Sequenced sample: blood. This clonotype was obtained from a middle-aged woman with Graves' ophthalmopathy. This CDR3 is CASSVGRGTEAFF. The CDR3 region has the DNA TGTGCCAGCAGCGTAGGCAGGGGCACTGAAGCTTTCTTT.